This passage covers 3 T cell receptor beta chains from one sample sequenced in a study of beta chain features in type 1 diabetes. Sequencing targeted expressed TCRB transcripts, as all isolated RNA had been reverse transcribed. Repertoires were generated with immunoSEQ multiplex PCR, while TCRdb's copy carries only in-frame clones and drops some. The data contain about 220,000 clones, roughly 11% of them seen just once; the ten biggest clones take up about 1.2%. The sample was central memory CD4+ T cells from blood. The receptor set was obtained from a man aged 18 to 35 in good health.

This clone has a handful of counts. The chain links TRBV11-2 to TRBJ2-1; 7 bases match TRBD1. Germline trimming cut 3 bases from V and 6 bases from J; bases unmatched to any gene: 8. Germline V gene data show CDR1 as SGHAT and CDR2 as FQNNGV. This CDR3 has 15 amino acids. The CDR3 DNA reads TGTGCCAGCAGCTTCACGACAGGGTCCGGCAATGAGCAGTTCTTC. It codes for CASSFTTGSGNEQFF.

V is TRBV30 and J is TRBJ1-5; D is ambiguous. V was clipped by 1 base and J by 7 bases, with 11 bases between them. Germline CDR1 GTSNPN, CDR2 SVGIG (reference sequence). CDR3 length: 13 amino acids. CDR3 in amino acids: CAWSGGGEQPQHF. The CDR3 nucleotides read TGTGCCTGGAGTGGAGGCGGGGAGCAGCCCCAGCATTTT.

The CDR3 DNA is TGTGCCAGCAGTGCACACCCGGGACTAGCAACGAACACCGGGGAGCTGTTTTTT. This codes for CASSAHPGLATNTGELFF. This rearrangement joins TRBV6-1 to TRBJ2-2; TRBD2 agrees at 9 bases. The CDR3 covers 18 residues. V was clipped by 4 bases and J by 0 bases; unmatched bases: 9. In germline, CDR1 is MNHNS, CDR2 SASEGT.